The present TCR beta chain was sequenced within a study of cytomegalovirus exposure and HLA in healthy donors. Germline CDR1 and CDR2: LNHDA and SQIVND (reference sequence). Trimming took off 5 bases at V and 1 base at J, with 12 bases between the two ends. The CDR3 extends over 15 amino acids. As concerns this clone: Its antigen is as yet unknown.

The PCR ran on 60 Vbeta and 13 Jbeta primers. Sequencing was performed with immunoSEQ multiplex PCR; in TCRdb, only in-frame clones are kept and a portion is missing. The table records under 50,000 clones, 75% to 90% of them present only once. Findings and limits, study-wide: Some public TCRs appeared in many individuals, while most sequences were rare.

The sequenced sample was PBMCs. J is TRBJ2-1 and V is TRBV19; no clear D gene. The sequence came from a woman in her forties in good health and CMV-seropositive. Here the CDR3 reads CASSGRVTSYNEQFF. CDR3 in DNA: TGTGCCAGTAGTGGCCGGGTTACATCCTACAATGAGCAGTTCTTC.